This TCR beta chain was obtained from a study of cytomegalovirus exposure and HLA in healthy donors. This table comes from immunoSEQ multiplex PCR, and its TCRdb copy is limited to in-frame clones, with some not included. The sample lists roughly 140,000 clones, 88% occurring once. This clone has a single count. The sequence derives from a woman aged 18-29 years in good health and CMV-seropositive. The sample consisted of PBMCs.

CDR3 bases: TGTGCCAGCAGCTTGGAAGAAGGGGGCATTGGTGAAAAACTGTTTTTT. Protein: CASSLEEGGIGEKLFF. The chain combines TRBV5-4 with TRBJ1-4; 7 nucleotides agree with TRBD1. The ends lost 0 bases at V and 7 bases at J; junction bases unmatched: 9. CDR3 length equals 16 residues. Germline V gives CDR1 SGHNT, CDR2 YYREEE (reference sequence).